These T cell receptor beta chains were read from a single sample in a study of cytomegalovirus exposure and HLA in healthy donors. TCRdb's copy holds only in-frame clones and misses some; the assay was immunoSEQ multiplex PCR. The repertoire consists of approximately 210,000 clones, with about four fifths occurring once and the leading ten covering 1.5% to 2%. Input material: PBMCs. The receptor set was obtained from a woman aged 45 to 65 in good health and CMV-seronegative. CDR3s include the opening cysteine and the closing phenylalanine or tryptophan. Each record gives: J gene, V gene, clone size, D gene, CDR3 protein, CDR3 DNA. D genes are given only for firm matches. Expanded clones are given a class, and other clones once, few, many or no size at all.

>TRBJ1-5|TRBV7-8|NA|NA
CASSPRVSNQPQHF
TGTGCCAGCAGCCCTCGGGTTAGCAATCAGCCCCAGCATTTT
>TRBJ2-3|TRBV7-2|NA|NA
CASSLGRTLPDTQYF
TGTGCCAGCAGCTTGGGGCGGACGCTCCCAGATACGCAGTATTTT
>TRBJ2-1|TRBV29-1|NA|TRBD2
CSVRGLIAGGPLPYNEQFF
TGCAGCGTACGGGGTTTGATAGCGGGAGGGCCGCTTCCCTACAATGAGCAGTTCTTC
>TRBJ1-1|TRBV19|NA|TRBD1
CASTPGQRYMNTEAFF
TGTGCCAGTACCCCGGGACAGAGATACATGAACACTGAAGCTTTCTTT
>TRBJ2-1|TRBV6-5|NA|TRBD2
CASSQRLAGANEQFF
TGTGCCAGCAGCCAGAGACTAGCGGGGGCCAATGAGCAGTTCTTC
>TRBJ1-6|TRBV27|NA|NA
CASRTQYYNSPLHF
TGTGCCAGCAGGACACAGTACTATAATTCACCCCTCCACTTT
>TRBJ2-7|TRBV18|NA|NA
CASSPRIKSSGRLAGEQYF
TGTGCCAGCTCACCGCGGATCAAGTCGTCAGGACGTCTAGCCGGAGAGCAGTACTTC
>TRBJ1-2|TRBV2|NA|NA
CASREARGQSSGYGYTF
TGTGCCAGCAGGGAAGCCCGAGGACAGTCCTCTGGCTATGGCTACACCTTC
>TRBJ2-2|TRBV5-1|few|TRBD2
CASSLVSSGRPDTGELFF
TGCGCCAGCAGCTTGGTATCAAGCGGGAGACCAGACACCGGGGAGCTGTTTTTT
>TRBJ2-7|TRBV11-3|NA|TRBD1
CASSLGPGQVRDEQYF
TGTGCCAGCAGCTTAGGACCCGGACAGGTCCGGGACGAGCAGTACTTC
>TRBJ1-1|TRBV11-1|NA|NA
CASSLDRVNTEAFF
TGTGCCAGCAGCCTCGACAGAGTGAACACTGAAGCTTTCTTT
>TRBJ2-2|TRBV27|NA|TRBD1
CASSSGQGWPGELFF
TGTGCCAGCAGCTCCGGACAGGGATGGCCCGGGGAGCTGTTTTTT
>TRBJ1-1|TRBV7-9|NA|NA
CASSLVTQGLMLNTEAFF
TGTGCCAGCAGCTTAGTAACCCAGGGGCTTATGTTGAACACTGAAGCTTTCTTT
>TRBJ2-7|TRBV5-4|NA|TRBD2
CASSAASGGYEQYF
TGTGCCAGCAGCGCGGCTAGCGGGGGGTACGAGCAGTACTTC
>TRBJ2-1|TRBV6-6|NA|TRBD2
CASSLGLAKGGQFF
TGTGCCAGCAGTCTAGGACTAGCGAAGGGTGGGCAGTTCTTC